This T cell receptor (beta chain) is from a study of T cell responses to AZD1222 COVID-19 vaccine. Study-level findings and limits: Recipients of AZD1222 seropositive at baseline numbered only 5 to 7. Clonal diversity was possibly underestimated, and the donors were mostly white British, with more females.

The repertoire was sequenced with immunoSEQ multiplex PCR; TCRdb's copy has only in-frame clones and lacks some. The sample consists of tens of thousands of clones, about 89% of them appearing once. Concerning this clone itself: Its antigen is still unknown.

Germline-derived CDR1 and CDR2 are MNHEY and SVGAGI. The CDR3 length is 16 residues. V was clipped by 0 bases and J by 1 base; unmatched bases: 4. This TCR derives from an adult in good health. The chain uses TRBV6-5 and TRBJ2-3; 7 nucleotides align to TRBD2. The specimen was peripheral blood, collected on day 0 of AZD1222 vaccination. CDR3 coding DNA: TGTGCCAGCAGTTACTCGAGTGGGGGGGGCACAGATACGCAGTATTTT. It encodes CASSYSSGGGTDTQYF.